This record looks at one TCR beta chain sequence and its context. What it binds is not known. This specimen comes from a study of vaccination effects on CD4 cells after COVID-19. Study summary: The ViraFEST assay expanded antigen-specific CD4+ T cells with viral peptide pools before sequencing. Researchers reported culturing two million PBMC in each well, adding around 10 IU/ml IL-2 and around 9.1 ug/ml peptides.

The ends lost 5 bases at V and 4 bases at J; junction bases unmatched: 3. Per germline, CDR1 MNHEY and CDR2 SVGAGI. There are 13 residues in the CDR3. Study-wide results and caveats: Both infection-induced and vaccine-induced clones contracted markedly at late post-vaccination timepoints.

CD4+ T cells were isolated after less than 13 days of culture. Each participant received a vaccine that was either BNT162b2 or mRNA-1273, given as two doses. In the vaccine recipients, nucleocapsid antibodies were negative and there was no prior SARS-CoV-2 infection. The method was immunoSEQ multiplex PCR; TCRdb's version includes in-frame clones alone and lacks a portion of them. Found here are 50,000 to 80,000 clones, less than 80% of them singletons; the top ten hold 2% to 3%. Specimen: CD4+ T cells from PBMCs cultured without peptide, collected after COVID-19 vaccination. This sequence was found in a human donor who received a COVID-19 vaccine. The V call is TRBV6-5, the J call TRBJ2-3, with 7 bases aligning to TRBD1. The CDR3 sequence: CASSRGQSDTQYF. In DNA form, the CDR3 reads TGTGCCAGCAGTAGGGGACAGTCAGATACGCAGTATTTT.